These T cell receptor beta chains were read from a single sample in a study of blood T cell repertoires in COVID-19. Using immunoSEQ multiplex PCR, the repertoire was profiled, and TCRdb retains in-frame clones only, with some absent. In the table there are roughly 200,000 clones, roughly nine tenths of which are singletons. Material: PBMCs or T cells enriched from blood (not recorded which). Every receptor here comes from a woman in her 50s in a cohort exposed to, infected with or recovered from COVID-19 (not recorded which). The CDR3 runs from the conserved cysteine through the conserved F or W. A D gene is named only where the DNA matches it firmly. Some rows mark clone size as missing; the rest say once, few, many or name a class of expanded clone.

CDR3	DNA	size	V	J	D
CASSQQARGGPDTQYF	TGCGCCAGCAGCCAACAGGCGCGGGGGGGGCCTGATACGCAGTATTTT	-	TRBV4-3	TRBJ2-3	TRBD2
CASSFMGVIGNQPQHF	TGTGCCAGCAGTTTTATGGGAGTAATCGGCAATCAGCCCCAGCATTTT	-	TRBV28	TRBJ1-5	-
CASSPTNRNTGELFF	TGTGCCAGCAGCCCAACGAATAGGAACACCGGGGAGCTGTTTTTT	-	TRBV7-3	TRBJ2-2	-
CASSADSNQPQHF	TGTGCCAGCAGCGCAGATAGCAATCAGCCCCAGCATTTT	-	TRBV2	TRBJ1-5	-
CASSESDRGYTF	TGCGCCAGCAGTGAGTCAGACAGAGGCTACACCTTC	once	TRBV10-1	TRBJ1-2	-
CASSSAQGVYTGELFF	TGTGCTAGCAGCTCGGCGCAGGGGGTTTACACCGGGGAGCTGTTTTTT	once	TRBV7-7	TRBJ2-2	TRBD1
CASSLNAGVEGYTF	TGTGCCAGCAGCTTGAATGCGGGGGTAGAGGGCTACACCTTC	-	TRBV5-4	TRBJ1-2	-
CASSSGTGSFGYTF	TGTGCCAGCAGTTCCGGGACAGGTTCCTTTGGCTACACCTTC	-	TRBV28	TRBJ1-2	TRBD1
CAISGDRGSRPLHF	TGTGCCATCAGTGGGGACAGGGGGTCAAGACCCCTCCACTTT	-	TRBV10-3	TRBJ1-6	TRBD1
CASREGLEYGYTF	TGTGCCAGCAGGGAAGGGTTGGAGTATGGCTACACCTTC	-	TRBV2	TRBJ1-2	-
CASSLRDSGSGSYTF	TGTGCCAGCAGCCTCCGGGACAGTGGGAGCGGAAGCTACACCTTC	-	TRBV3-1/TRBV3-2	TRBJ1-2	TRBD1
CASSSDRLNEKLFF	TGTGCCAGCAGCTCGGACAGGTTAAACGAAAAACTGTTTTTT	-	TRBV7-2	TRBJ1-4	TRBD1
CASSVVTDGGHQYF	TGTGCCAGCAGCGTAGTTACCGACGGAGGTCACCAGTACTTC	-	TRBV9	TRBJ2-7	-
CSVVFGRVSGNTIYF	TGCAGCGTTGTATTCGGCAGGGTCTCTGGAAACACCATATATTTT	-	TRBV29-1	TRBJ1-3	-
CATSIGGTGYNEQFF	TGTGCCACCTCGATAGGCGGGACAGGCTACAATGAGCAGTTCTTC	-	TRBV7-3	TRBJ2-1	TRBD1
CSVEFDSPQETQYF	TGCAGCGTTGAATTTGACAGTCCCCAAGAGACCCAGTACTTC	-	TRBV29-1	TRBJ2-5	-
CASSLRDINQPQHF	TGTGCCAGCTCACTCCGGGACATTAATCAGCCCCAGCATTTT	-	TRBV18	TRBJ1-5	-
CASTSRQGNEQYF	TGTGCCAGCACCTCTCGGCAGGGGAACGAGCAGTACTTC	-	TRBV21-1	TRBJ2-7	-
CASSVQAGPAETQYF	TGTGCCAGCAGCGTCCAAGCGGGTCCTGCGGAGACCCAGTACTTC	-	TRBV9	TRBJ2-5	-
CASSPGQGMSEAFF	TGTGCCAGCAGCCCCGGACAGGGAATGAGTGAAGCTTTCTTT	once	TRBV7-9	TRBJ1-1	TRBD1
CASSVGQGANYGYTF	TGTGCCAGCAGCGTAGGACAGGGGGCTAACTATGGCTACACCTTC	-	TRBV9	TRBJ1-2	TRBD1
CASSDTGQSNQPQHF	TGTGCCAGCAGTGATACAGGTCAAAGCAATCAGCCCCAGCATTTT	-	TRBV2	TRBJ1-5	-
CASSAIQTTEAFF	TGTGCCAGCAGCGCGATTCAAACCACTGAAGCTTTCTTT	-	TRBV3-1/TRBV3-2	TRBJ1-1	-
CAWSLGGNEKLFF	TGTGCCTGGAGTCTGGGGGGGAATGAAAAACTGTTTTTT	-	TRBV30	TRBJ1-4	-
CASSAGQGANEQFF	TGTGCCAGCAGCGCCGGACAGGGGGCCAATGAGCAGTTCTTC	-	TRBV9	TRBJ2-1	TRBD1
CASSVGGAKNIQYF	TGTGCCAGCAGTGTAGGGGGAGCCAAAAACATTCAGTACTTC	-	TRBV2	TRBJ2-4	-
CASSLVSGTPYSGNTIYF	TGTGCCAGCAGCTTAGTGTCTGGGACACCTTACTCTGGAAACACCATATATTTT	-	TRBV7-6	TRBJ1-3	-
CASSLGQGAYQYF	TGTGCCAGCAGCTTAGGACAGGGGGCTTATCAGTACTTC	-	TRBV5-4	TRBJ2-7	TRBD1
CSASGAVESVTDTQYF	TGCAGTGCTAGTGGAGCGGTAGAGTCTGTCACAGATACGCAGTATTTT	once	TRBV20-1	TRBJ2-3	-
CASSSQGRDTEAFF	TGCGCCAGCAGCTCGCAGGGAAGGGACACTGAAGCTTTCTTT	-	TRBV5-1	TRBJ1-1	-
CASSYGQRKETQYF	TGTGCCAGCAGCTACGGACAGAGGAAGGAGACCCAGTACTTC	-	TRBV14	TRBJ2-5	-
CSVMDRNNYGYTF	TGCAGCGTCATGGACAGGAATAACTATGGCTACACCTTC	-	TRBV29-1	TRBJ1-2	TRBD1
CASSATLAHNEQFF	TGTGCCAGCAGCGCCACGCTGGCACACAATGAGCAGTTCTTC	few	TRBV5-4	TRBJ2-1	-
CASSLLGGSTDTQYF	TGCGCCAGCAGCTTGTTAGGGGGATCAACAGATACGCAGTATTTT	-	TRBV5-1	TRBJ2-3	-
CASNRTQDTYGYTF	TGTGCCAGCAATAGGACACAGGACACCTATGGCTACACCTTC	-	TRBV6-4	TRBJ1-2	-
CASSLEFIGVQNSGNTIYF	TGTGCCAGCAGCTTAGAATTCATCGGGGTGCAAAACTCTGGAAACACCATATATTTT	-	TRBV13	TRBJ1-3	-
CAIRGGGTDTQYF	TGTGCCATCCGGGGAGGGGGCACAGATACGCAGTATTTT	-	TRBV10-3	TRBJ2-3	TRBD2
CASSSPGQPNEKLFF	TGCGCCAGCAGCTCGCCGGGACAGCCTAATGAAAAACTGTTTTTT	-	TRBV5-1	TRBJ1-4	TRBD1
CASTRGQGETQYF	TGTGCCAGCACAAGGGGACAGGGAGAGACCCAGTACTTC	-	TRBV11-2	TRBJ2-5	TRBD1
CASAQRVSGDTGELFF	TGCGCCAGCGCCCAACGGGTCAGCGGGGACACCGGGGAGCTGTTTTTT	-	TRBV5-1	TRBJ2-2	TRBD2
CASSLAGSSGTDTQYF	TGTGCCAGCAGCTTAGCTGGTAGCTCGGGCACAGATACGCAGTATTTT	-	TRBV7-9	TRBJ2-3	-
CAGITGTGNNSPLHF	TGCGCCGGGATCACCGGGACAGGGAATAATTCACCCCTCCACTTT	-	TRBV4-1	TRBJ1-6	TRBD1
CAISEGNRADQETQYF	TGTGCCATCAGTGAGGGAAACAGGGCGGACCAAGAGACCCAGTACTTC	-	TRBV10-3	TRBJ2-5	-
CASSQDPPGWDRGQPQHF	TGCGCCAGCAGCCAAGACCCCCCCGGGTGGGACAGGGGTCAGCCCCAGCATTTT	few	TRBV4-1	TRBJ1-5	TRBD1
CASSVDSGGVQPQHF	TGCGCCAGCAGCGTAGACTCCGGCGGGGTTCAGCCCCAGCATTTT	-	TRBV5-1	TRBJ1-5	-
CASSLGWGGDYEQFF	TGTGCCAGCAGCTTAGGATGGGGGGGAGATTATGAGCAGTTCTTC	-	TRBV7-2	TRBJ2-1	TRBD2
CASSPLLAGETQYF	TGTGCCAGCTCACCACTACTAGCGGGAGAGACCCAGTACTTC	few	TRBV18	TRBJ2-5	TRBD2
CASSRGTDYNSPLHF	TGTGCCAGCAGCCGCGGGACTGACTATAATTCACCCCTCCACTTT	-	TRBV5-4	TRBJ1-6	-
CASSFQVNTEAFF	TGTGCCAGCAGCTTCCAGGTGAACACTGAAGCTTTCTTT	once	TRBV7-3	TRBJ1-1	-
CASSPYGGADTQYF	TGTGCCAGCAGCCCTTACGGGGGGGCAGATACGCAGTATTTT	-	TRBV7-3	TRBJ2-3	TRBD2
CASSDRSSTNEKLFF	TGTGCCAGCAGCGACAGATCGTCCACTAATGAAAAACTGTTTTTT	few	TRBV4-2	TRBJ1-4	-
CASSILGPDVEKLFF	TGTGCCAGTAGTATTTTGGGGCCGGACGTTGAAAAACTGTTTTTT	-	TRBV19	TRBJ1-4	-
CSASKQASMPQHF	TGCAGTGCTAGTAAACAGGCTTCAATGCCCCAGCATTTT	-	TRBV20-1	TRBJ1-5	-
CASSTGLAGELFF	TGTGCCAGCAGCACAGGGTTAGCCGGGGAGCTGTTTTTT	once	TRBV6-5	TRBJ2-2	-